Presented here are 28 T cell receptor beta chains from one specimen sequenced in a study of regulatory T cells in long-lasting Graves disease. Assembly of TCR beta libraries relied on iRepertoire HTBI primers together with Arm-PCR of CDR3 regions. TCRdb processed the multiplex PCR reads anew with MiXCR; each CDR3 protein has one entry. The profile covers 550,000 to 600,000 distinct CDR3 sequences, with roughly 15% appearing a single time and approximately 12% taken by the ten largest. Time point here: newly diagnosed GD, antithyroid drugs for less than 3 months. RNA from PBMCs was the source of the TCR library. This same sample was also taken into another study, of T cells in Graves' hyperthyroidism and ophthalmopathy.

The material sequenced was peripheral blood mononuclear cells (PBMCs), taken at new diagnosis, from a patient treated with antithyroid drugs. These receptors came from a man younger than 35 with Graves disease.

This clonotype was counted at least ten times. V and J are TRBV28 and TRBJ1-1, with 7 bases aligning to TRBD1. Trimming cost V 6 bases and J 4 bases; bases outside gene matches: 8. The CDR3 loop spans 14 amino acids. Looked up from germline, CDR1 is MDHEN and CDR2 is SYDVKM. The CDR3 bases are TGTGCCAGCAGAACCGGGACAGCGGGCACTGAAGCTTTCTTT. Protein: CASRTGTAGTEAFF.

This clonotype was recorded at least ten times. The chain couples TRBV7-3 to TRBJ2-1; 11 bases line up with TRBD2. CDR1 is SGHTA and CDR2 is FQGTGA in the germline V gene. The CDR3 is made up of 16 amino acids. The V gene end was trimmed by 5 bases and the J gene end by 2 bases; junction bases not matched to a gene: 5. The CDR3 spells CASSATSGTTYNEQFF. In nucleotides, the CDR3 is TGTGCCAGCAGCGCGACTAGCGGGACCACCTACAATGAGCAGTTCTTC.

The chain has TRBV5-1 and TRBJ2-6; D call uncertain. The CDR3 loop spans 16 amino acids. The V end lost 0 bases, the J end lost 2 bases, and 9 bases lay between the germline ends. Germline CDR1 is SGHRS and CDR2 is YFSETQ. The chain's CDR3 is CASSLVEGTGANVLTF. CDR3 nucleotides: TGCGCCAGCAGCTTGGTTGAAGGGACTGGGGCCAACGTCCTGACTTTC.

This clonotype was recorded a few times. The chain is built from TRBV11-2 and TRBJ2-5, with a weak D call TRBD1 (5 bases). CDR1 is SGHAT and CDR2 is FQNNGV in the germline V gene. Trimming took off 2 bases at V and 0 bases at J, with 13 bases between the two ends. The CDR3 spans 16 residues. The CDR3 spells CASSLNWGQYQETQYF. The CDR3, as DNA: TGTGCCAGCAGCTTAAATTGGGGCCAGTACCAAGAGACCCAGTACTTC.

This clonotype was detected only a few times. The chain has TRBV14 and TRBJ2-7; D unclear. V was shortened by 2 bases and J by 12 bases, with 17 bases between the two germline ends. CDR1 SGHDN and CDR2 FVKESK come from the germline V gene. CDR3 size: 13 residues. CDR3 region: CASSQNPRLRRYF. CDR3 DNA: TGTGCCAGCAGCCAAAATCCCCGCTTACGAAGGTACTTC.

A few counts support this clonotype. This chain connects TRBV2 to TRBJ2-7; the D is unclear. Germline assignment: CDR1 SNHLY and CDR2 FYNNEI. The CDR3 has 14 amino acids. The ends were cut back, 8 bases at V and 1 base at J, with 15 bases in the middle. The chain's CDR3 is CASERRPSSYEQYF. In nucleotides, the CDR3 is TGTGCCAGCGAAAGGCGACCGTCGTCCTACGAGCAGTACTTC.

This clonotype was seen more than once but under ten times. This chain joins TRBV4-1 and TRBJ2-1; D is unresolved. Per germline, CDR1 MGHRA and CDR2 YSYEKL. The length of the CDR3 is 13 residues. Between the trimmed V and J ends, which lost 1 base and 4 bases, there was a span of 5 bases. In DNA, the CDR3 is TGCGCCAGCAGCCAAGCCGGATACAATGAGCAGTTCTTC. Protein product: CASSQAGYNEQFF.

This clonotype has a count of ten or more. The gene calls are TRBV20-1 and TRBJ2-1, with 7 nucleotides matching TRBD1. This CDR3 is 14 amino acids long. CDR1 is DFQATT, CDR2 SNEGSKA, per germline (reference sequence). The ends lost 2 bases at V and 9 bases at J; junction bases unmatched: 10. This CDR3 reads CSARLTQGRAEQFF. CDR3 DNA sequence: TGCAGTGCTAGACTGACACAGGGGCGGGCTGAGCAGTTCTTC.

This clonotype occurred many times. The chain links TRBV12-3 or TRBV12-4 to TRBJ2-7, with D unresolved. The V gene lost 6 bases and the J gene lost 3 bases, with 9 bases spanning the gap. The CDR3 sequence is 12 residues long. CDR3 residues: CASSFVSYEQYF. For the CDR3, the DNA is TGTGCCAGCAGCTTCGTAAGCTACGAGCAGTACTTC.

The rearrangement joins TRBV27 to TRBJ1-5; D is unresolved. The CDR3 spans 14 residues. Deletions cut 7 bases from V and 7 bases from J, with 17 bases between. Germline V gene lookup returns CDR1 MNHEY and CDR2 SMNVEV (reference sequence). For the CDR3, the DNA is TGTGCCAGCACCCCGTTACCGTTGGGACAGCCCCAGCATTTT. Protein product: CASTPLPLGQPQHF.

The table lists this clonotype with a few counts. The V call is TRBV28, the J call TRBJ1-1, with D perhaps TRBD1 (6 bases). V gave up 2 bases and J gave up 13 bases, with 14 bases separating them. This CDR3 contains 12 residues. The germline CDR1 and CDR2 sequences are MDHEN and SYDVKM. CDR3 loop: CASSLSRVGGFF. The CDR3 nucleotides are TGTGCCAGCAGTTTAAGTCGAGTAGGGGGTTTCTTT.

The CDR3 DNA reads as TGTGCCAGCAGTTACGGGCGCAGGGCCTACGAGCAGTACTTC. It specifies CASSYGRRAYEQYF. The chain joins TRBV6-5 to TRBJ2-7; a possible D gene is TRBD1 (5 bases). With 2 bases removed from V and 2 bases from J, the gap between germline ends came to 10 bases. The CDR3 spans 14 residues. Germline V gene sequence: CDR1 MNHEY, CDR2 SVGAGI.

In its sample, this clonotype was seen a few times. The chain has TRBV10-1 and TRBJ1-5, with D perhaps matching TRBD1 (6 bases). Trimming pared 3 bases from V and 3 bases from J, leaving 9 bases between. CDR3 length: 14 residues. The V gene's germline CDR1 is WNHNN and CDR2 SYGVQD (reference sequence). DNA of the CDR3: TGCGCCAGCAGTGATCGGACAGTCAATCAGCCCCAGCATTTT. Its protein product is CASSDRTVNQPQHF.

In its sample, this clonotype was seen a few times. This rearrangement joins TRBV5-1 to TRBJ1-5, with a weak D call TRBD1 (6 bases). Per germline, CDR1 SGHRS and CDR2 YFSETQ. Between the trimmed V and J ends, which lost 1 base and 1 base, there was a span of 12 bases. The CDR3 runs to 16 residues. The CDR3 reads CASSLRGVGSNQPQHF. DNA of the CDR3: TGCGCCAGCAGCTTGAGGGGGGTCGGCAGCAATCAGCCCCAGCATTTT.

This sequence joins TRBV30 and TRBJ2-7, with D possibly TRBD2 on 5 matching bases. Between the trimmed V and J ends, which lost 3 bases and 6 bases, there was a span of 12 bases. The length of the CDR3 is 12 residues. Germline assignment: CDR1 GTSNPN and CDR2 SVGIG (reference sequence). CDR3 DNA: TGTGCCTGGAGAGGAGGCCCCCTCGAGCAGTACTTC. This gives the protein CAWRGGPLEQYF.

For the CDR3, the DNA is TGTGCCAGCAGTTTTAAGGCCCCCTATGGCTACACCTTC. This encodes CASSFKAPYGYTF. The chain combines TRBV12-3 or TRBV12-4 with TRBJ1-2; no clear D gene. V gave up 3 bases and J gave up 4 bases, with 9 bases separating them. The CDR3 spans 13 residues.

The CDR3 is CASRGDRDYEKLFF. The CDR3 DNA reads TGTGCCAGCAGGGGGGACAGGGATTATGAAAAACTGTTTTTT. The chain combines TRBV7-9 with TRBJ1-4; 9 positions match TRBD1. This CDR3 has 14 amino acids. J lost 6 bases, V lost 6 bases, and 5 bases had no gene match. CDR1 SEHNR and CDR2 FQNEAQ come from the germline V gene (reference sequence).

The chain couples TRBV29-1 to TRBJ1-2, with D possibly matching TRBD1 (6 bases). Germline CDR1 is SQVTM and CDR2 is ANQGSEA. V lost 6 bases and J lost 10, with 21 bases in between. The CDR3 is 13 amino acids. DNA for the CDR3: TGCAGCGTCGCATCACAGGGTACGCTCGCCTACACCTTC. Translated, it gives CSVASQGTLAYTF.

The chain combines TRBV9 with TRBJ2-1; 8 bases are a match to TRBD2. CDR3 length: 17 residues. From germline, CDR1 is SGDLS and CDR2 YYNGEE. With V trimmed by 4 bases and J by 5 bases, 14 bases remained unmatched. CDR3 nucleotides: TGTGCCAGCAGCCATACTTACGAGCGGGAGCTTGACAATGAGCAGTTCTTC. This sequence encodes CASSHTYERELDNEQFF.

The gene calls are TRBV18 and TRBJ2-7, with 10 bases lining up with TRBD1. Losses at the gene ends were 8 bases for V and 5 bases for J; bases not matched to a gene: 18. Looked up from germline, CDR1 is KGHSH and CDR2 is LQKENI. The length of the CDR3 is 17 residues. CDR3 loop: CASLARLPGQGSNEQYF. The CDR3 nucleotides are TGTGCCAGCCTAGCCCGCCTCCCGGGACAGGGGTCCAACGAGCAGTACTTC.

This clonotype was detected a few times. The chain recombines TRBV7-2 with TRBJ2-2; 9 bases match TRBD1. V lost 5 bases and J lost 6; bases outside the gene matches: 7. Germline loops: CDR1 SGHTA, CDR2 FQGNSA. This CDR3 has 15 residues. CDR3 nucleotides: TGTGCCAGCAGCCTAAGACAGGGGGAATCCGGGGAGCTGTTTTTT. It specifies CASSLRQGESGELFF.

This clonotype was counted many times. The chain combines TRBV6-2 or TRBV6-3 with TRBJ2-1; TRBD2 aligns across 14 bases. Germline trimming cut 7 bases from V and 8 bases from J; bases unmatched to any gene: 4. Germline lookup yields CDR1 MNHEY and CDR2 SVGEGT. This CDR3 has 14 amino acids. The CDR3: CASTSTSGRDEQFF. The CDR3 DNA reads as TGTGCCAGCACGTCGACTAGCGGGAGGGATGAGCAGTTCTTC.

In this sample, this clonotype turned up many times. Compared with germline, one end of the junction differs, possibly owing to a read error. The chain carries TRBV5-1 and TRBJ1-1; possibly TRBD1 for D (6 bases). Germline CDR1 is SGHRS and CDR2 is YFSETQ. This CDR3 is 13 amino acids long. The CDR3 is CASSLGDTSEAFF. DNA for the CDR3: TGTGCCAGCAGCTTAGGGGACACCTCTGAAGCTTTCTTT.

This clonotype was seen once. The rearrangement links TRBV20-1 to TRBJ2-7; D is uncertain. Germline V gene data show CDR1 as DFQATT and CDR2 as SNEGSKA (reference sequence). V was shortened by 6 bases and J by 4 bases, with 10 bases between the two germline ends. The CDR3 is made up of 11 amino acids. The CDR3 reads CSATDNYEQYF. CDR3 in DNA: TGCAGTGCAACAGACAATTACGAGCAGTACTTC.

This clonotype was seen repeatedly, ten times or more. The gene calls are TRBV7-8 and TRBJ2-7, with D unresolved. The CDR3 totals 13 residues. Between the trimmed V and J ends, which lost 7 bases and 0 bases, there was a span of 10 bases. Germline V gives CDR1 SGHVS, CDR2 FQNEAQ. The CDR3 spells CASTLLSSYEQYF. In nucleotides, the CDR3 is TGTGCCAGCACCCTCCTGAGCTCCTACGAGCAGTACTTC.

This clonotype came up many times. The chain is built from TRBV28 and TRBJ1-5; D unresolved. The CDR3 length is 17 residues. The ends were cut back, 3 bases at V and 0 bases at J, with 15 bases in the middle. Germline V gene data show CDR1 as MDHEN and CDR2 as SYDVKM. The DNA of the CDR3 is TGTGCCAGCAGTTTTCGTCGAGAACTTTATAGCAATCAGCCCCAGCATTTT. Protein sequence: CASSFRRELYSNQPQHF.

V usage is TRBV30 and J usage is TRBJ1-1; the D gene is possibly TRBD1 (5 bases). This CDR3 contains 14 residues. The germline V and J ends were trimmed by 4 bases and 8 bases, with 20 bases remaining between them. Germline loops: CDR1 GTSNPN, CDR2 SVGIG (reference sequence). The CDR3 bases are TGTGCCTGGAAGAGGACGTTCCCCGGACAAGAAGCTTTCTTT. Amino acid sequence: CAWKRTFPGQEAFF.

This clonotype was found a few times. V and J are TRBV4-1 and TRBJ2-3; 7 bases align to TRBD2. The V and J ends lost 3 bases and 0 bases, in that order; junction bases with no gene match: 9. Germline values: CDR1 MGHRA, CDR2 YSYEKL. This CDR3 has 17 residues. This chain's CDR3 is CASSHPSGGSSTDTQYF. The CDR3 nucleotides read TGCGCCAGCAGCCATCCCTCTGGCGGGAGCAGCACAGATACGCAGTATTTT.